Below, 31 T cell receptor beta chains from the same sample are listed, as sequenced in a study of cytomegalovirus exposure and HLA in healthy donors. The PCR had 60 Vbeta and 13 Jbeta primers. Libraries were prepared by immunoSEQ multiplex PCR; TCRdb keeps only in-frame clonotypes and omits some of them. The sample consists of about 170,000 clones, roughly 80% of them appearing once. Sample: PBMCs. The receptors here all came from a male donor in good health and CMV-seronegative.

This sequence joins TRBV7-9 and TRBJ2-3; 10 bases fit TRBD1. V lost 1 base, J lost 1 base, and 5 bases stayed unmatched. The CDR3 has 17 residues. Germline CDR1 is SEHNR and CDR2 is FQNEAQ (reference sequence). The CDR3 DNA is TGTGCCAGCAGCTTAGGGGACAGGGGAATCGGCACAGATACGCAGTATTTT. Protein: CASSLGDRGIGTDTQYF.

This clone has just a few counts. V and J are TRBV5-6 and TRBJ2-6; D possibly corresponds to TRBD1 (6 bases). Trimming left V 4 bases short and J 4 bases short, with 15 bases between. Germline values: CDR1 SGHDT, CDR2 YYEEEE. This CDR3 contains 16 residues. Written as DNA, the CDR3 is TGTGCCAGCAGCCCGAGAGGGGGTTACGGGGCCAACGTCCTGACTTTC. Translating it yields CASSPRGGYGANVLTF.

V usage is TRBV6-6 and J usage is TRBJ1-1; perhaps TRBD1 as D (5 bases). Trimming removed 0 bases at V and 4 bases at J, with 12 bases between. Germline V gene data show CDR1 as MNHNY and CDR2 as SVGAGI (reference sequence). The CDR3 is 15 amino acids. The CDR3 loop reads CASSYSGGRLTEAFF. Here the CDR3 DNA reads TGTGCCAGCAGTTACTCGGGGGGAAGGCTCACTGAAGCTTTCTTT.

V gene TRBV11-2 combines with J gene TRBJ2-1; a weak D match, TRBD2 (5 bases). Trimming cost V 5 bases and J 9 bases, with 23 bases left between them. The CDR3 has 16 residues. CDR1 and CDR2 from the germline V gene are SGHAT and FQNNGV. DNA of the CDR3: TGTGCCAGCAGCCTGGGCGCGGGCTCTACCGTTTTTGAGCAGTTCTTC. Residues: CASSLGAGSTVFEQFF.

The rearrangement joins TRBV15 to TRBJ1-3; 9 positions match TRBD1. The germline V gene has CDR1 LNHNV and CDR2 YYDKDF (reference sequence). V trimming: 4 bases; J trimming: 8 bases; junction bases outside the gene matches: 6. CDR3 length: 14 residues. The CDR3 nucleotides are TGTGCCACCAGCACAAGACAGGGGGAGTACACCATATATTTT. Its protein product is CATSTRQGEYTIYF.

CDR3 DNA: TGCGCCAGCTCGCCCGGGACAGGGGGTCCTGAAGCTTTCTTT. Residues: CASSPGTGGPEAFF. V and J are TRBV10-2 and TRBJ1-1; 11 nucleotides agree with TRBD1. The CDR3 covers 14 residues. Germline CDR1 WSHSY, CDR2 SAAADI. With V trimmed by 8 bases and J by 6 bases, 8 bases remained unmatched.

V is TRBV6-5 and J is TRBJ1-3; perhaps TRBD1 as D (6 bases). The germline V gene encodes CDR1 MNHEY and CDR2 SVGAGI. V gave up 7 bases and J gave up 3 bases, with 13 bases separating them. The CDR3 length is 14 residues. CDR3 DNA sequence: TGTGCCAGCAAGCAACCGGACAGTGGAAACACCATATATTTT. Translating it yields CASKQPDSGNTIYF.

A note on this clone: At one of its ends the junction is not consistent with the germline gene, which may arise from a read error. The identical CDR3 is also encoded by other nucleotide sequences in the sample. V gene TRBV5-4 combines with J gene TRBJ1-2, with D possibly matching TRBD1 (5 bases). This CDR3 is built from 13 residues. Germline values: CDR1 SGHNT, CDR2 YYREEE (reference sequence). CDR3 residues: CASSFGQGYGYTF. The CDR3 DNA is TGCGCCAGCAGCTTCGGGCAGGGCTATGGCTACACCTTC.

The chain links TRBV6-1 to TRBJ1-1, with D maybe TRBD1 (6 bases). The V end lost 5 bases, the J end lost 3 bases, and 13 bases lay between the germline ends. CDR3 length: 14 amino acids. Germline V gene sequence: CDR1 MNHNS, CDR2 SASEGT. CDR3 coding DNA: TGTGCCAGCAGTTCCAACAGGGTCGACACTGAAGCTTTCTTT. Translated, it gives CASSSNRVDTEAFF.

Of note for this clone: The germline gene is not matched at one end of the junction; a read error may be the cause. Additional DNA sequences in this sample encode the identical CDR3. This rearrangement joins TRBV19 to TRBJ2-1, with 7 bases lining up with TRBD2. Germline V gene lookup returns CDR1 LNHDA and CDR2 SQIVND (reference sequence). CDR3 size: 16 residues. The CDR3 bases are TGCGCCAGTAGTATTTTGGCGGGGGAGATATACAATGAGCAGTTCTTC. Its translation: CASSILAGEIYNEQFF.

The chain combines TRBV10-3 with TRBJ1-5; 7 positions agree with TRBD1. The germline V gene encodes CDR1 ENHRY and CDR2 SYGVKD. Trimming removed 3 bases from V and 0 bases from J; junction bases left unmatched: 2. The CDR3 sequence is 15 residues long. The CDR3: CAISEGQVSNQPQHF. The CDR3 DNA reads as TGTGCCATCAGTGAAGGACAGGTTAGCAATCAGCCCCAGCATTTT.

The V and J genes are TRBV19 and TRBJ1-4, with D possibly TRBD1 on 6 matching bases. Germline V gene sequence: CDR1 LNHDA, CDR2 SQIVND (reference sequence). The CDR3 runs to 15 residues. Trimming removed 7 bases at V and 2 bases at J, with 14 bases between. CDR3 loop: CASKDPGGTNEKLFF. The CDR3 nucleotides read TGTGCCAGTAAGGACCCGGGGGGCACTAATGAAAAACTGTTTTTT. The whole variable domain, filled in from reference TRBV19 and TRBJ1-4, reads DGGITQSPKYLFRKEGQNVTLSCEQNLNHDAMYWYRQDPGQGLRLIYYSQIVNDFQKGDIAEGYSVSREKKESFPLTVTSAQKNPTAFYLCASKDPGGTNEKLFFGSGTQLSVL.

Here the CDR3 DNA reads TGTGCCAGCAGCGTAGAGCTAGCCCAGCCGGACAGCACAGATACGCAGTATTTT. Encoded protein: CASSVELAQPDSTDTQYF. V usage is TRBV9 and J usage is TRBJ2-3; a possible D gene is TRBD2 (5 bases). CDR3 length equals 18 residues. The ends were cut back, 0 bases at V and 0 bases at J, with 17 bases in the middle. The germline V gene encodes CDR1 SGDLS and CDR2 YYNGEE.

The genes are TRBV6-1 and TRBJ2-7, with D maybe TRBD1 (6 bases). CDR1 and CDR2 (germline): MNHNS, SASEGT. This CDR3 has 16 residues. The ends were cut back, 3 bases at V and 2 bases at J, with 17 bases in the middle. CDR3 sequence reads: CASSDRGGRVPYEQYF. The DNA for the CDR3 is TGTGCCAGCAGTGACCGTGGGGGCAGGGTCCCCTACGAGCAGTACTTC.

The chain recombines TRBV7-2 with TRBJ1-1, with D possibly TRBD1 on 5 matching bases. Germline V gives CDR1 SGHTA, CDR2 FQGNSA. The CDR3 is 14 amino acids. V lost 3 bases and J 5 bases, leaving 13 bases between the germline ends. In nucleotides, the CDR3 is TGTGCCAGCAGCTTTGCAGGGCTGGATACTGAAGCTTTCTTT. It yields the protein CASSFAGLDTEAFF.

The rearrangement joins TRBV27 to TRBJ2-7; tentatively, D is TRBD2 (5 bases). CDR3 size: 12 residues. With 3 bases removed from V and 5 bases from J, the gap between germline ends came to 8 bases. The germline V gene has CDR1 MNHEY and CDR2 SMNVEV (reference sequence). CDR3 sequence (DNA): TGTGCCAGCAGTTTGCCCGGGAACGAGCAGTACTTC. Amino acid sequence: CASSLPGNEQYF.

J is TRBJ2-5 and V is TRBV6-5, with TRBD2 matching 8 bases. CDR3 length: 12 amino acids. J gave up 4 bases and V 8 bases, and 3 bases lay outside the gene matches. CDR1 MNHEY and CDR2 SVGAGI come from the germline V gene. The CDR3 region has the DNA TGTGCCAGCGGGCGGGAGGCAGAGACCCAGTACTTC. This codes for CASGREAETQYF.

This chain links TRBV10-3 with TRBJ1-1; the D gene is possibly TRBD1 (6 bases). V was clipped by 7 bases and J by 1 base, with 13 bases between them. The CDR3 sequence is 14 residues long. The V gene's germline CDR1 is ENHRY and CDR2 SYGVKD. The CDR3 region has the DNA TGTGCCATCACCGACGGACAGAGGAACACTGAAGCTTTCTTT. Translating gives CAITDGQRNTEAFF.

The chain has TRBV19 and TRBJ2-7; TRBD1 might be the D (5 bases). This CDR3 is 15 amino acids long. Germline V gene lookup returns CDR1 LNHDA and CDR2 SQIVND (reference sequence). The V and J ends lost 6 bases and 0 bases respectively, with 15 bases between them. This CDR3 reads CASSDKWGSSYEQYF. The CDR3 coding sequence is TGTGCCAGTAGCGATAAATGGGGCAGCTCCTACGAGCAGTACTTC.

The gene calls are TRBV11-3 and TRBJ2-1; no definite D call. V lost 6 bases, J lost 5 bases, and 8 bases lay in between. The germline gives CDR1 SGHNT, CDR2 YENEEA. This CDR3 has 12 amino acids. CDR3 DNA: TGTGCCAGCAGTACACAAAACAATGAGCAGTTCTTC. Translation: CASSTQNNEQFF.

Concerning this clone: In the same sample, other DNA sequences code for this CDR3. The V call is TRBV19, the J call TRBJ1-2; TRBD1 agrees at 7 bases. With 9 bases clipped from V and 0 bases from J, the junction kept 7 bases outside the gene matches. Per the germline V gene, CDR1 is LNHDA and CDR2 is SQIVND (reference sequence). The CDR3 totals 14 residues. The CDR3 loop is CASHRGSANYGYTF. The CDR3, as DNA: TGTGCCAGCCACAGGGGATCAGCTAACTATGGCTACACCTTC.

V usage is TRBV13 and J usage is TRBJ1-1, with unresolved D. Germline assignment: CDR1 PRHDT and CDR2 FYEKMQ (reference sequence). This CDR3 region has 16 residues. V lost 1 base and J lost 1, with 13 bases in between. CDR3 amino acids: CASSLAGFGGNTEAFF. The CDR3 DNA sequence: TGTGCCAGCAGCTTAGCGGGGTTTGGTGGGAACACTGAAGCTTTCTTT.

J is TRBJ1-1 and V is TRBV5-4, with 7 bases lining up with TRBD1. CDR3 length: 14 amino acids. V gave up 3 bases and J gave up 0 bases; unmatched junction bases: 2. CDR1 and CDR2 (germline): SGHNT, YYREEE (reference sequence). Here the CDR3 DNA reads TGTGCCAGCAGCTCACAGGGGATGAACACTGAAGCTTTCTTT. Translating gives CASSSQGMNTEAFF.

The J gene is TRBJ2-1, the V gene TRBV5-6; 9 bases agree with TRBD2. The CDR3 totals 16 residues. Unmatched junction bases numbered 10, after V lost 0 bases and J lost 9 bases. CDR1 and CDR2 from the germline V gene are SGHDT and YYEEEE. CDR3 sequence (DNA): TGTGCCAGCAGCTTGGGAGTAGCGGGGGCCCGTGGTGAGCAGTTCTTC. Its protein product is CASSLGVAGARGEQFF.

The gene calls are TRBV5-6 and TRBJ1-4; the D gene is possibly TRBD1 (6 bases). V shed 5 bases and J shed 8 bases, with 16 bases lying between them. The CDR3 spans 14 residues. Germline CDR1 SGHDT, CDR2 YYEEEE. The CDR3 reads CASSRRQVREKLFF. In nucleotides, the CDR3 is TGTGCCAGCAGTAGGAGACAGGTCCGAGAAAAACTGTTTTTT.

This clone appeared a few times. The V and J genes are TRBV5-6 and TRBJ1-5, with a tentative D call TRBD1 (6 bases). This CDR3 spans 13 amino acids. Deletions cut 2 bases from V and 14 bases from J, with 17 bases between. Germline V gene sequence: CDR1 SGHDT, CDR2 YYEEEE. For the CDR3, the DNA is TGTGCCAGCAGCTTCAGGGGTCTGACTCCTGAGCATTTT. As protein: CASSFRGLTPEHF.

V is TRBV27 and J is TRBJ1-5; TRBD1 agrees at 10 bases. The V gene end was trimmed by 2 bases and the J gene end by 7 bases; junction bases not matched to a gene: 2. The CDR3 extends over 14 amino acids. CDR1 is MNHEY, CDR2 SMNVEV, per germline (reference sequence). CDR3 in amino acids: CASSLGQGVQPQHF. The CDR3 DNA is TGTGCCAGCAGTTTAGGACAGGGGGTCCAGCCCCAGCATTTT.

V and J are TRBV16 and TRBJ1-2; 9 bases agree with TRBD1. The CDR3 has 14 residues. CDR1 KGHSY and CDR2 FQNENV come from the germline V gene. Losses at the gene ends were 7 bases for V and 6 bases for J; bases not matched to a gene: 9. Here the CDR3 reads CASTQGTGLHGYTF. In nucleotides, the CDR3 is TGTGCCAGCACTCAGGGGACAGGGCTGCATGGCTACACCTTC.

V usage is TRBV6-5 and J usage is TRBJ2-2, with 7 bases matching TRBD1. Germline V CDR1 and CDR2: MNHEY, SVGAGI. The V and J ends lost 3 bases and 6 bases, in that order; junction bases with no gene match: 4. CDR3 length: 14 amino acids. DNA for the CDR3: TGTGCCAGCAGTTATAGGGGGCATTCCGGGGAGCTGTTTTTT. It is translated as CASSYRGHSGELFF.

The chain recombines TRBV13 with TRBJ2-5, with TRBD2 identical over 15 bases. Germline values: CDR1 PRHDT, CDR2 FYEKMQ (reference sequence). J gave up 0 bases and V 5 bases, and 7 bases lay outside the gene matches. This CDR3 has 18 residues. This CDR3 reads CASSIGTSGGSYQETQYF. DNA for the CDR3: TGTGCCAGCAGCATTGGGACTAGCGGGGGGTCTTACCAAGAGACCCAGTACTTC.

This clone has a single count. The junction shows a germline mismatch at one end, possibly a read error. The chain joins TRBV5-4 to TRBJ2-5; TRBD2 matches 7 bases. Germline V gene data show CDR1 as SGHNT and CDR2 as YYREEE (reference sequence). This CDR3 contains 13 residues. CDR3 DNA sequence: TGTGCCAGCAGCAGGGACTACCAAGAAACCCAGTACTTC. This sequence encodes CASSRDYQETQYF.